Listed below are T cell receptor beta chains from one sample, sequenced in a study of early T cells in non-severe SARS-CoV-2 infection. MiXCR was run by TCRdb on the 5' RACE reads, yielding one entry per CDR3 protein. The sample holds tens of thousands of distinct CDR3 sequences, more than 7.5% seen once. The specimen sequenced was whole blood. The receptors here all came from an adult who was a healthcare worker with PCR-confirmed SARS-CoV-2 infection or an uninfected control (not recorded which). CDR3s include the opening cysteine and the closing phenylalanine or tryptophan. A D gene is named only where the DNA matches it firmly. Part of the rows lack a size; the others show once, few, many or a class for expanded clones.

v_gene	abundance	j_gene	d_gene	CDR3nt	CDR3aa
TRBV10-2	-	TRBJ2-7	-	TGCGCCAGCGGGAGTGGCATTGGGGAGCAGTACTTC	CASGSGIGEQYF
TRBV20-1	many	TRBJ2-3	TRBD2	TGCAGTGCTAGAGATGGACGGGAGGGCCAAGATACGCAGTATTTT	CSARDGREGQDTQYF
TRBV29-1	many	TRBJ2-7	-	TGCAGCGTTGAAGATCCAGGGGAGCAGTACTTC	CSVEDPGEQYF
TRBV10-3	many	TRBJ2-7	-	TGTGCCATCGGAAGTGGAGAGGGTTACGAGCAGTACTTC	CAIGSGEGYEQYF
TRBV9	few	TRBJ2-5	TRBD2	TGTGCCAGCAGCCCGCGGGAGGGCCGGGAGACCCAGTACTTC	CASSPREGRETQYF
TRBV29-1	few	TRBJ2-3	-	TGCAGCGCCGTGTTTGACTCCGCCACAGATACGCAGTATTTT	CSAVFDSATDTQYF
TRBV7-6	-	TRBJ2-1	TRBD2	TGTGCCAGCAGCTCCAGTGGCGGGAGGGCCAGCAATGAGCAGTTCTTC	CASSSSGGRASNEQFF
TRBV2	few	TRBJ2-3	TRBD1	TGTGCCAGCAGCTTACAGGGGGCGCTCGCAGATACGCAGTATTTT	CASSLQGALADTQYF
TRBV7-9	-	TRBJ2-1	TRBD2	TGTGCCAGCAGCCCGACAACTAGCGGGAGTCGGTATGAGCAGTTCTTC	CASSPTTSGSRYEQFF
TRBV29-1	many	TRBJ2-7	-	TGCAGCGTTTCCTCAGGAGTTTACGAGCAGTACTTC	CSVSSGVYEQYF
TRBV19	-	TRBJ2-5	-	TGTGCCAGTAGTATGGGTCACCAAGAGACCCAGTACTTC	CASSMGHQETQYF
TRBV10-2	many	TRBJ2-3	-	TGCGCCAGCAAGAAGGGGGGCCAAGATACGCAGTATTTT	CASKKGGQDTQYF
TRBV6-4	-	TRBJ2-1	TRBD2	TGTGCCAGCAGTTCTAGCGGGACTAACGATGAGCAGTTCTTC	CASSSSGTNDEQFF
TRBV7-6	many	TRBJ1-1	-	TGTGCCAGCAGCTTAGGCGGACAGCCCTTGAACACTGAAGCTTTCTTT	CASSLGGQPLNTEAFF
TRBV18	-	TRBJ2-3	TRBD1	TGTGCCAGCTCACCACCGGGACAGCCCACAGATACGCAGTATTTT	CASSPPGQPTDTQYF
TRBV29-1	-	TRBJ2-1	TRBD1	TGCAGCGTTCGGGACAGCAGGGACAATGAGCAGTTCTTC	CSVRDSRDNEQFF
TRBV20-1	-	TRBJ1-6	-	TGCAGTGCTAGGGAGTCTAATGGTTCACCCCTCCACTTT	CSARESNGSPLHF
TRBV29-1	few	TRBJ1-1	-	TGCAGCGTTGAAACAGGGATAAACACTGAAGCTTTCTTT	CSVETGINTEAFF
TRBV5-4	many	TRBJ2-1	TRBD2	TGTGCCAGCAGCTTGGAACTAGCGGCGGGAAATGAGCAGTTCTTC	CASSLELAAGNEQFF
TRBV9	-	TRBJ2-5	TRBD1	TGTGCCAGCAGCCCTGGGACAGCAGGAGAGACCCAGTACTTC	CASSPGTAGETQYF
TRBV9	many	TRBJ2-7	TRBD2	TGTGCCAGCAGCGTAACGACTAGCGGGAGGGGTGAGCAGTACTTC	CASSVTTSGRGEQYF
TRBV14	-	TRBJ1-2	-	TGTGCCAGCAGCCAGGACATGAACTATGGCTACACCTTC	CASSQDMNYGYTF
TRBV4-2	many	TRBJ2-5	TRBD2	TGTGCCAGCAGCCGAGGACTAGCTGATCAAGAGACCCAGTACTTC	CASSRGLADQETQYF
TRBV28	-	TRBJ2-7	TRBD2	TGTGCCAGCAGTTTATTTACTAGCGGGAGATCCCCCGAGCAGTACTTC	CASSLFTSGRSPEQYF
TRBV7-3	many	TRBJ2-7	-	TGTGCCAGCAGCCGATACTTAGACCCCTACGAGCAGTACTTC	CASSRYLDPYEQYF
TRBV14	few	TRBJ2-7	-	TGTGCCAGCAGCCAAGCTGTTGTGCAGTACTTC	CASSQAVVQYF
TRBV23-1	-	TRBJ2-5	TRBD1	TGCGCCAGCGGGGACAGCTATGAGACCCAGTACTTC	CASGDSYETQYF
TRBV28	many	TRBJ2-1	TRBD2	TGTGCCAGCAACATACTAGCGGGAGGGCCCAATGAGCAGTTCTTC	CASNILAGGPNEQFF
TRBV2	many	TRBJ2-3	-	TGTGCCAGCAGTGACGGACAGAGCATCACAGATACGCAGTATTTT	CASSDGQSITDTQYF
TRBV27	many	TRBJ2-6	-	TGTGCCAGCACCACTGTTACTGGGGCCAACGTCCTGACTTTC	CASTTVTGANVLTF
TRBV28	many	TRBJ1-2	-	TGTGCCAGCAGTTTGGGGCTGGGGATCTATGGCTACACCTTC	CASSLGLGIYGYTF
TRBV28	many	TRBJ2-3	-	TGTGCCAGCAGTTCGGGGGATACTAGCACAGATACGCAGTATTTT	CASSSGDTSTDTQYF
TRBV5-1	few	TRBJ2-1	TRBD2	TGCGCCAGCAGCTTGGGTAGCGGGAGGGATGAGCAGTTCTTC	CASSLGSGRDEQFF
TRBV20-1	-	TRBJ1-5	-	TGCAGTGCAAGACACTCTAGCAATCAGCCCCAGCATTTT	CSARHSSNQPQHF
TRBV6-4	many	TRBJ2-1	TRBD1	TGTGCCAGCAGTGAAGGGACAGGGGGCTACAATGAGCAGTTCTTC	CASSEGTGGYNEQFF
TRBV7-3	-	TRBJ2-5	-	TGTGCCAGCAGCCCGAACGGGGGGCTAGAAGAGACCCAGTACTTC	CASSPNGGLEETQYF
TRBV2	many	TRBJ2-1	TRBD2	TGTGCCAGCAGTTCTCCGACCGGGACTAGCGGGAGGGCCGGGCCCTACAATGAGCAGTTCTTC	CASSSPTGTSGRAGPYNEQFF
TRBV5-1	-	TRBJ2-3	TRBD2	TGCGCCAGCAGCTTTCTAGCGGGCCCCACAGATACGCAGTATTTT	CASSFLAGPTDTQYF
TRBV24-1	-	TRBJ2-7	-	TGTGCCACCAGTGATTCCTACGAGCAGTACTTC	CATSDSYEQYF
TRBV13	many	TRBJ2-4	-	TGTGCCAGCAGCCCCATGGGACAAGGCAAAAACATTCAGTACTTC	CASSPMGQGKNIQYF
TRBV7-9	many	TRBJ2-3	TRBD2	TGTGCCAGCAGCTCGGGACTAGCGGGAGGGCCGTCTACAGATACGCAGTATTTT	CASSSGLAGGPSTDTQYF
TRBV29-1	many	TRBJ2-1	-	TGCAGCGTTCTGCAAAACAACAATGAGCAGTTCTTC	CSVLQNNNEQFF
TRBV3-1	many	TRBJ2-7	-	TGTGCCAGCAGCCAAGCGTCTACCGAGCAGTACTTC	CASSQASTEQYF
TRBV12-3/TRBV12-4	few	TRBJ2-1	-	TGTGCCAGCAGTGGGGACCGCAACAATGAGCAGTTCTTC	CASSGDRNNEQFF
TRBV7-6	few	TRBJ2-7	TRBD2	TGTGCCAGCAGCCCGAGGCAGGGCGGGAGTCCCCACGAGCAGTACTTC	CASSPRQGGSPHEQYF
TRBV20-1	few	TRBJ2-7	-	TGCAGTGCCCCGAAGGGGCCCTACGAGCAGTACTTC	CSAPKGPYEQYF
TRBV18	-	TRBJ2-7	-	TGTGCCAGCTCAACCCGACGCGACTACGAGCAGTACTTC	CASSTRRDYEQYF
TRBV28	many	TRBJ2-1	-	TGTGCCAGCAGTTTGGAACACAATGAGCAGTTCTTC	CASSLEHNEQFF
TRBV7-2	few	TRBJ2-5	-	TGTGCCAGCAGCTTAGCCGGGACTCCACAAGAGACCCAGTACTTC	CASSLAGTPQETQYF
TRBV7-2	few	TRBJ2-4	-	TGTGCCAGCAGCTTAGCAGGTCGGAACGGCATTCAGTACTTC	CASSLAGRNGIQYF
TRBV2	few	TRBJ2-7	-	TGTGCCGGAGCAGGGGGACTTTCCTACGAGCAGTACTTC	CAGAGGLSYEQYF
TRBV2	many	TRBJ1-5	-	TGTGCCAGCAGTGAAGGTCAAGAGGGTAGCAATCAGCCCCAGCATTTT	CASSEGQEGSNQPQHF
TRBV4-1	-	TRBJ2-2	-	TGCGCCAGCAGCCAAGCCGGGACTGACTCCCCCGGGGAGCTGTTTTTT	CASSQAGTDSPGELFF
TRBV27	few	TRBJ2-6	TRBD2	TGTGCCAGCAGTTTTTTGCGGACTAGCGGTCTCTCTGGGGCCAACGTCCTGACTTTC	CASSFLRTSGLSGANVLTF
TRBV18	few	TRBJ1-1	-	TGTGCCAGCTCACCAAGTGTAGGGGCCAACACTGAAGCTTTCTTT	CASSPSVGANTEAFF
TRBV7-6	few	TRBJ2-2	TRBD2	TGTGCCAGCAGCTTAGGACTAGCGGGAGTCCCCGGGGAGCTGTTTTTT	CASSLGLAGVPGELFF
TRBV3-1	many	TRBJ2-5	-	TGTGCCAGCAGCCAAGACGTCTCGCCGGGGACCCAGTACTTC	CASSQDVSPGTQYF